The T cell receptor (beta chain) under discussion was sequenced for a study of T cells after yellow fever vaccination. Trimming removed 3 bases from V and 0 bases from J; junction bases left unmatched: 5. CDR1 is SGDLS, CDR2 YYNGEE, per germline. The length of the CDR3 is 17 residues. 5'RACE template switching produced TCR cDNA carrying a universal primer site and UMIs. TCRdb fed the 5' RACE reads into MiXCR, producing one record per CDR3 protein. The data hold hundreds of thousands of distinct CDR3 sequences, with approximately 15% observed a single time. Only a few counts were recorded for this clonotype. Its antigen is unknown. Study-wide points: Across the CD4 and CD8 compartments, a small share of clonotypes was present in both.

This receptor was identified in a man aged 25-45 years who received the YFV17D yellow fever vaccine. This sequence joins TRBV9 and TRBJ2-3, with 12 nucleotides matching TRBD2. Sequenced material: PBMCs, taken on the day of the yellow fever booster vaccination. The CDR3, as DNA: TGTGCCAGCAGCGCCCGACTAGCGGGAGAGAGCACAGATACGCAGTATTTT. Protein sequence: CASSARLAGESTDTQYF. The whole variable domain, remainder taken from reference TRBV9 and TRBJ2-3, is DSGVTQTPKHLITATGQRVTLRCSPRSGDLSVYWYQQSLDQGLQFLIQYYNGEERAKGNILERFSAQQFPDLHSELNLSSLELGDSALYFCASSARLAGESTDTQYFGPGTRLTVL.